At least ten counts were recorded for the clone carrying this T cell receptor beta chain. Time point of the sample: blood at routine non-recurrence follow-up after resection. Whole RNA, isolated from tumor, nontumor lung or frozen PBMC, was sequenced without prior sorting. Via MiXCR, TCRdb re-called the 5' RACE reads, giving one row per CDR3 protein. In the table there are under 75,000 distinct CDR3 sequences, roughly 8.9% of which are singletons. This record belongs to a study of spatial heterogeneity in lung cancer. Study summary: Those follow-up PBMC samples that were available underwent sequencing, at a median interval of roughly 2 years following resection. Each time, sequencing found more beta-chain sequences than alpha-chain sequences.

This CDR3 comprises 15 residues. In germline, CDR1 is MNHNY, CDR2 SVGAGI (reference sequence). V lost 2 bases, J lost 2 bases, and 12 bases lay in between. The V call is TRBV6-6, the J call TRBJ2-5; D unclear. The clonotype originates from a female donor with early-stage non-small cell lung cancer. The material sequenced was PBMCs, taken at follow-up. The CDR3 reads CASSYPVELQETQYF. The CDR3 region has the DNA TGTGCCAGCAGTTACCCTGTCGAACTACAAGAGACCCAGTACTTC.